The TCR beta chain under discussion was sequenced for a study of metastatic and nonmetastatic thyroid tumors. Thyroid surgery was preceded by no treatment in any patient. Per the original data handling: Clinicopathological groups differed in CDR3, with these differences serving to build a distant-metastasis classifier for papillary thyroid cancer. With MiXCR, TCRdb reprocessed the PCR reads. TCRdb's processing, not the authors' own work, is the source of the V and J calls. The data hold roughly 13,000 clones, with almost 30% observed a single time. This clone is medium-sized (0.01 to 0.1%) by share. The sample was blood. The TCR sequence derives from a female donor with papillary thyroid cancer or a benign thyroid nodule (not recorded which). Some clones in this sample may be carry-over from other donors' samples.

CDR3 sequence reads: CASSIVRGSNEKLFF. In DNA form, the CDR3 reads TGTGCCAGTAGTATAGTTCGGGGGTCAAATGAAAAACTGTTTTTT. V usage is TRBV19 and J usage is TRBJ1-4; a weak D match, TRBD1 (5 bases). The CDR3 length is 15 residues. Trimming took 1 base from V and 5 from J, leaving 11 bases between them. CDR1 is LNHDA and CDR2 is SQIVND in the germline V gene (reference sequence).